The entry that follows covers one T cell receptor (beta chain) sequence. What it binds is not known. The source of the sample is a study of CD8 T cells in ankylosing spondylitis. The CDR3 totals 13 residues. The V end lost 2 bases, the J end lost 10 bases, and 14 bases lay between the germline ends. CDR1 is SGHVS, CDR2 FQNEAQ, per germline. Whole-study results and caveats: A TCR beta motif of about eight highly homologous variants appeared characteristic of ankylosing spondylitis blood. In ankylosing spondylitis patients, matched synovial fluid reportedly showed significant enrichment of disease-linked clones. Some motif variants had been reported before (in reactive arthritis synovial fluid and blood). Clones that were linked to disease were CD8+ and were relatively rare in peripheral blood.

TCR beta libraries were made by quantitative 5'-RACE with molecular barcodes. MiXCR, run by TCRdb on the 5' RACE reads, gives a single entry per CDR3 protein. The top ten clones hold 15% to 20% of a sample with 390,000 or so distinct CDR3 sequences, about 20% of them seen once. Sequencing input: blood, either unsorted or a sorted T cell fraction (not recorded which). The clonotype was recovered from a male donor with ankylosing spondylitis. The chain employs TRBV7-8 and TRBJ1-1; TRBD1 is a possible D gene (5 bases). CDR3 sequence: CASSLPGNLGAFF. Written as DNA, the CDR3 is TGTGCCAGCAGCTTACCAGGGAATTTGGGAGCTTTCTTT.